This passage covers 30 T cell receptor beta chains from one sample sequenced in a study of OX40 agonist ivuxolimab in advanced cancers. Generated by immunoSEQ multiplex PCR, the TCRdb table keeps only in-frame clones and is missing some. The data hold 48,000 or so clones, with approximately 84% observed a single time. Source: CD4+ or CD8+ T cells sorted from blood, taken in a trial of the OX40 agonist ivuxolimab. Source of these receptors: an adult with an advanced solid tumor such as melanoma, head and neck, liver or kidney cancer.

This chain connects TRBV27 to TRBJ2-7; 8 bases are shared with TRBD2. This CDR3 contains 15 residues. Germline V gene lookup returns CDR1 MNHEY and CDR2 SMNVEV (reference sequence). V was clipped by 3 bases and J by 2 bases; unmatched bases: 6. This CDR3 is CASSFMTGGPYEQYF. CDR3 sequence (DNA): TGTGCCAGCAGTTTTATGACGGGAGGGCCCTACGAGCAGTACTTC.

This chain joins TRBV6-1 and TRBJ2-4; D remains unclear. This CDR3 spans 13 amino acids. The germline V gene has CDR1 MNHNS and CDR2 SASEGT. V lost 5 bases and J 2 bases, leaving 7 bases between the germline ends. This chain's CDR3 is CASSPGSKNIQYF. The CDR3 nucleotides read TGTGCCAGCAGTCCCGGATCCAAAAACATTCAGTACTTC.

CDR3 in DNA: TGCGCCAGCAGCCAGGGGGGGCGGATATCGAACAATGAGCAGTTCTTC. It encodes CASSQGGRISNNEQFF. The chain couples TRBV5-1 to TRBJ2-1; D assignment may be TRBD1 or TRBD2 (7 bases each). The germline V gene encodes CDR1 SGHRS and CDR2 YFSETQ. The CDR3 totals 16 residues. Trimming shortened V by 4 bases and J by 5 bases, and 19 bases separated the two germline ends.

This clone occurred once. The gene calls are TRBV7-9 and TRBJ2-1; D is undetermined. The CDR3 contains 13 residues. Trimming left V 1 base short and J 4 bases short, with 5 bases between. Germline CDR1 reads SEHNR; CDR2 reads FQNEAQ (reference sequence). The CDR3 region is CASSLGQYNEQFF. The CDR3 nucleotides read TGTGCCAGCAGCTTAGGCCAGTACAATGAGCAGTTCTTC.

The CDR3 nucleotides read TGTGCCTGGGCAAGCGAGAGCTCCTACAATGAGCAGTTCTTC. Translating it yields CAWASESSYNEQFF. The chain combines TRBV30 with TRBJ2-1; D ambiguous. Germline assignment: CDR1 GTSNPN and CDR2 SVGIG (reference sequence). The CDR3 has 14 amino acids. Trimming cost V 5 bases and J 0 bases, with 11 bases left between them.

The DNA of the CDR3 is TGTGCCAGCAGTTTAGGACCACAGGATAGATTTCGCTCCTACGAGCAGTACTTC. Translating gives CASSLGPQDRFRSYEQYF. The chain couples TRBV28 to TRBJ2-7; a weak D match, TRBD1 (5 bases). Germline V gene sequence: CDR1 MDHEN, CDR2 SYDVKM. V lost 2 bases to trimming and J lost 0 bases, with 20 bases between them. CDR3 length equals 18 residues.

This clone came up once. This rearrangement joins TRBV13 to TRBJ2-5; D ambiguous. Trimming cost V 6 bases and J 1 base, with 9 bases left between them. This CDR3 is 13 amino acids long. Germline assignment: CDR1 PRHDT and CDR2 FYEKMQ (reference sequence). The DNA for the CDR3 is TGTGCCAGCAGTGTAAGGGTCCAAGAGACCCAGTACTTC. Protein product: CASSVRVQETQYF.

The V call is TRBV30, the J call TRBJ2-1; TRBD2 matches at 14 bases. With 4 bases clipped from V and 2 bases from J, the junction kept 10 bases outside the gene matches. CDR3 length: 18 residues. Germline loops: CDR1 GTSNPN, CDR2 SVGIG (reference sequence). The CDR3, as DNA: TGTGCCTGGATCCCGACTAGCGGGAGGGGTTGGCCCTACAATGAGCAGTTCTTC. It codes for CAWIPTSGRGWPYNEQFF.

The gene calls are TRBV11-3 and TRBJ2-7; the match to TRBD2 covers 7 bases. The CDR3 is 13 amino acids. V lost 4 bases to trimming and J lost 6 bases; unmatched junction nucleotides: 6. CDR1 is SGHNT, CDR2 YENEEA, per germline. As DNA, the CDR3 is TGTGCCAGCAGCTCCGGGAGGAAGGCCGAGCAGTACTTC. Residues: CASSSGRKAEQYF. The complete variable domain, with remaining parts taken from reference TRBV11-3 and TRBJ2-7, reads EAGVVQSPRYKIIEKKQPVAFWCNPISGHNTLYWYLQNLGQGPELLIRYENEEAVDDSQLPKDRFSAERLKGVDSTLKIQPAELGDSAVYLCASSSGRKAEQYFGPGTRLTVT.

J is TRBJ1-4 and V is TRBV14; D is possibly TRBD1 (5 bases). V lost 4 bases, J lost 10 bases, and 22 bases lay in between. Per germline, CDR1 SGHDN and CDR2 FVKESK. The CDR3 loop spans 16 amino acids. The CDR3: CASSRLGWDLGGKLFF. Here the CDR3 DNA reads TGTGCCAGCAGCCGCCTTGGGTGGGACCTGGGGGGAAAACTGTTTTTT.

This clone appeared once. V usage is TRBV30 and J usage is TRBJ2-3; possibly TRBD1 or TRBD2 for D (5 bases each). Germline CDR1 is GTSNPN and CDR2 is SVGIG (reference sequence). The CDR3 runs 15 residues. The ends were cut back, 2 bases at V and 0 bases at J, with 12 bases in the middle. DNA of the CDR3: TGTGCCTGGAGTCCGGGGACCGCTAGCACAGATACGCAGTATTTT. Protein product: CAWSPGTASTDTQYF.

V is TRBV5-4 and J is TRBJ2-1; 7 nucleotides match TRBD2. CDR3 length: 16 amino acids. Germline values: CDR1 SGHNT, CDR2 YYREEE (reference sequence). Trimming took 2 bases from V and 0 from J; bases not matched to a gene: 5. In DNA form, the CDR3 reads TGTGCCAGCAGCTTCTCCGGGGGGACCTCCTACAATGAGCAGTTCTTC. Its protein is CASSFSGGTSYNEQFF.

The rearrangement links TRBV6-6 to TRBJ2-5, with D hard to call. Germline V gives CDR1 MNHNY, CDR2 SVGAGI (reference sequence). With 0 bases removed from V and 5 bases from J, the gap between germline ends came to 4 bases. The CDR3 contains 12 residues. The CDR3 DNA reads TGTGCCAGCAGTTACTCGATTGAGACCCAGTACTTC. This translates into CASSYSIETQYF.

The V gene is TRBV18, the J gene TRBJ1-2, with TRBD1 matching 8 bases. The V gene's germline CDR1 is KGHSH and CDR2 LQKENI. The V and J ends lost 2 bases and 0 bases, in that order; junction bases with no gene match: 5. The CDR3 has 16 amino acids. The DNA of the CDR3 is TGTGCCAGCTCACCATCCACAGGGGGAACTAACTATGGCTACACCTTC. Translated: CASSPSTGGTNYGYTF.

The chain couples TRBV2 to TRBJ2-4; D is uncertain. CDR1 SNHLY and CDR2 FYNNEI come from the germline V gene. This CDR3 has 15 amino acids. V lost 4 bases, J lost 0 bases, and 10 bases lay in between. CDR3 bases: TGTGCCAGCAGTGGGACGTTCCTAGCCAAAAACATTCAGTACTTC. It translates to CASSGTFLAKNIQYF.

In its sample, this clone was seen a few times. This rearrangement joins TRBV5-5 to TRBJ1-1; D is unclear. The CDR3 sequence is 14 residues long. Germline CDR1 reads SGHKS; CDR2 reads YYEKEE (reference sequence). The ends were cut back, 0 bases at V and 2 bases at J, with 8 bases in the middle. The CDR3 DNA reads as TGTGCCAGCAGCTTGGACGGGGATAACACTGAAGCTTTCTTT. This encodes CASSLDGDNTEAFF. Looking up the rest from reference TRBV5-5 and TRBJ1-1 gives the full variable domain: DAGVTQSPTHLIKTRGQQVTLRCSPISGHKSVSWYQQVLGQGPQFIFQYYEKEERGRGNFPDRFSARQFPNYSSELNVNALLLGDSALYLCASSLDGDNTEAFFGQGTRLTVV.

This chain links TRBV7-3 with TRBJ2-5, with D hard to call. The CDR3 runs 13 residues. Germline CDR1 reads SGHTA; CDR2 reads FQGTGA. Trimming pared 1 base from V and 5 bases from J, leaving 8 bases between. The CDR3, as DNA: TGTGCCAGCAGCTTAAATAGCCTTGAGACCCAGTACTTC. Its translation is CASSLNSLETQYF.

The CDR3 loop is CAISSGYYEQYF. The DNA of the CDR3 is TGTGCCATCAGCTCAGGTTACTACGAGCAGTACTTC. The chain links TRBV10-3 to TRBJ2-7; D not certain. There are 12 residues in the CDR3. V was cut by 6 bases and J by 3 bases, with 9 bases left in between. The V gene's germline CDR1 is ENHRY and CDR2 SYGVKD.

This sequence joins TRBV5-5 and TRBJ2-3; D perhaps matches TRBD2 (6 bases). Per the germline V gene, CDR1 is SGHKS and CDR2 is YYEKEE (reference sequence). CDR3 length equals 17 residues. V gave up 2 bases and J gave up 2 bases, with 18 bases separating them. The CDR3 here is CASSFFSRGLNTDTQYF. The CDR3 nucleotides read TGTGCCAGCAGCTTTTTTTCGCGGGGCCTAAACACAGATACGCAGTATTTT.

The genes are TRBV10-3 and TRBJ2-5; no firm D call. CDR3 length equals 13 residues. V was cut by 3 bases and J by 1 base, with 6 bases left in between. Germline lookup yields CDR1 ENHRY and CDR2 SYGVKD. The CDR3 reads CAISEPRQETQYF. CDR3 DNA: TGTGCCATCAGTGAACCCCGCCAAGAGACCCAGTACTTC.

The chain couples TRBV9 to TRBJ1-6, with 9 positions matching TRBD1. Looked up from germline, CDR1 is SGDLS and CDR2 is YYNGEE. This CDR3 comprises 15 residues. Trimming cost V 4 bases and J 9 bases; bases outside gene matches: 8. Written as DNA, the CDR3 is TGTGCCAGCAGCCCCGAGGGACAGGGTTTTTCACCCCTCCACTTT. Its protein product is CASSPEGQGFSPLHF.

The gene calls are TRBV6-5 and TRBJ2-5; D is perhaps TRBD2 (6 bases). The V end lost 6 bases, the J end lost 7 bases, and 9 bases lay between the germline ends. Per the germline V gene, CDR1 is MNHEY and CDR2 is SVGAGI. The CDR3 length is 11 residues. The CDR3 sequence is CASSSGVTQYF. CDR3 in DNA: TGTGCCAGCAGCTCGGGGGTGACCCAGTACTTC.

This chain connects TRBV9 to TRBJ1-2; maybe TRBD1 (6 bases). Per germline, CDR1 SGDLS and CDR2 YYNGEE. V was shortened by 4 bases and J by 4 bases, with 11 bases between the two germline ends. The length of the CDR3 is 13 residues. CDR3 DNA: TGTGCCAGCAGCCTACAGGGCTTCTATGGCTACACCTTC. Translation: CASSLQGFYGYTF.

The rearrangement uses TRBV30 and TRBJ2-7, with D unclear. CDR3 length equals 11 residues. Trimming stripped 4 bases from V and 4 bases from J, with 8 bases between. CDR1 is GTSNPN, CDR2 SVGIG, per germline (reference sequence). The CDR3 coding sequence is TGTGCCTGGACCCTTGGATACGAGCAGTACTTC. Protein sequence: CAWTLGYEQYF.

This clone was recorded a few times. V usage is TRBV5-6 and J usage is TRBJ2-3; no clear D gene. From germline, CDR1 is SGHDT and CDR2 YYEEEE. This CDR3 is built from 15 residues. Trimming left V 2 bases short and J 2 bases short, with 12 bases between. This CDR3 reads CASSFGRFYTDTQYF. The CDR3 nucleotides are TGTGCCAGCAGCTTCGGACGGTTCTACACAGATACGCAGTATTTT.

This clone was seen only once. CDR3 protein: CASSQDGGAGGPNEQYF. CDR3 DNA: TGCGCCAGCAGCCAAGATGGGGGAGCGGGAGGGCCCAACGAGCAGTACTTC. This rearrangement joins TRBV4-3 to TRBJ2-7, with TRBD2 matching 10 bases. The ends lost 0 bases at V and 5 bases at J; junction bases unmatched: 10. The CDR3 sequence is 17 residues long. Looked up from germline, CDR1 is LGHNA and CDR2 is YSLEER.

The chain joins TRBV5-1 to TRBJ2-3, with 8 bases fitting TRBD2. Germline CDR1 SGHRS, CDR2 YFSETQ. The CDR3 contains 14 residues. V was clipped by 6 bases and J by 6 bases; unmatched bases: 9. CDR3 protein: CASNPTGGPDTQYF. DNA of the CDR3: TGCGCCAGCAATCCGACGGGAGGGCCGGATACGCAGTATTTT.

The gene calls are TRBV12-1 and TRBJ1-6. TRBV12-1 is shown as a pseudogene. This CDR3 has 17 residues. The CDR3 DNA reads as TGTGCCAGCAGCCACCCCCACTGGAGCTCCTATAATTCACCCCTCCACTTT. It yields the protein CASSHPHWSSYNSPLHF.

In its sample, this clone was seen a few times. The V call is TRBV4-1, the J call TRBJ2-4; 9 bases align to TRBD1. The CDR3 covers 14 residues. Germline values: CDR1 MGHRA, CDR2 YSYEKL. V lost 4 bases and J lost 14; bases outside the gene matches: 12. Here the CDR3 DNA reads TGCGCCAGCAGCCCTGACCTTAACAGGGGGCGAAAGTACTTC. Amino acid sequence: CASSPDLNRGRKYF.

The CDR3 nucleotides read TGTGCCAGCAGTCCCAGGGTCTGGGTGAACACTGAAGCTTTCTTT. Translating gives CASSPRVWVNTEAFF. This chain connects TRBV6-5 to TRBJ1-1; the D gene is possibly TRBD1 (5 bases). This CDR3 comprises 15 residues. Germline V gives CDR1 MNHEY, CDR2 SVGAGI. V was pared by 5 bases and J by 0 bases, with 13 bases between.